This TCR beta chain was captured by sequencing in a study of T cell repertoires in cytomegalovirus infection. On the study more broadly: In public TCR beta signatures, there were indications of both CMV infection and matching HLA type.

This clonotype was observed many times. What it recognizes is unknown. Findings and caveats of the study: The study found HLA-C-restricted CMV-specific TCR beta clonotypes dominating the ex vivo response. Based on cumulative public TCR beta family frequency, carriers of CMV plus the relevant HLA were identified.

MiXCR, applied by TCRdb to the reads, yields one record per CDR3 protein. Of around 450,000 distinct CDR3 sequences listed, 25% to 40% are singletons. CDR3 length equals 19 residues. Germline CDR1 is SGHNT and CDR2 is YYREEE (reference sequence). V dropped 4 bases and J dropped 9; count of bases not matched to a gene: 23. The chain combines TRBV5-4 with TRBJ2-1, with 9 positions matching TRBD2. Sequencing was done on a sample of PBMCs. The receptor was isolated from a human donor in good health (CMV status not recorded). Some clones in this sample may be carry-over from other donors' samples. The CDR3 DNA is TGTGCCAGCAGCCCGCCGGGAAGAGCGGGGGGTCCCCGGTGGAGTGAGCAGTTCTTC. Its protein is CASSPPGRAGGPRWSEQFF.